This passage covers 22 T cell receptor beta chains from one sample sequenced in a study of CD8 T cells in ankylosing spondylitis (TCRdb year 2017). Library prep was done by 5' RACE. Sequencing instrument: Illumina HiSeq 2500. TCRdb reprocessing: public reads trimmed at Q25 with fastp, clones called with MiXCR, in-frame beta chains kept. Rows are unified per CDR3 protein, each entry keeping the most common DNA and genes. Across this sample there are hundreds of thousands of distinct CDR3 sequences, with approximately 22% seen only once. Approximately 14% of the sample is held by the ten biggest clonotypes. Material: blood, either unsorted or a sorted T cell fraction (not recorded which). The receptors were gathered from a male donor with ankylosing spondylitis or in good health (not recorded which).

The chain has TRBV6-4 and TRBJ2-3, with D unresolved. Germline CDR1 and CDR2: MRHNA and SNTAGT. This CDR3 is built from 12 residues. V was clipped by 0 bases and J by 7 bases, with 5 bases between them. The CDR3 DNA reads TGTGCCAGCAGTGACTCGGGCCATACGCAGTATTTT. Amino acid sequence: CASSDSGHTQYF.

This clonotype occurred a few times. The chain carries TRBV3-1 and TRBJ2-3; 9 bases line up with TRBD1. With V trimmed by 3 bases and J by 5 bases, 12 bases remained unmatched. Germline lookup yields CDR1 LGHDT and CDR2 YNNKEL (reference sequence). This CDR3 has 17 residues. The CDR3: CASSQGGTGWFLDTQYF. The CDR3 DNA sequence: TGTGCCAGCAGCCAGGGGGGGACAGGGTGGTTTTTAGATACGCAGTATTTT.

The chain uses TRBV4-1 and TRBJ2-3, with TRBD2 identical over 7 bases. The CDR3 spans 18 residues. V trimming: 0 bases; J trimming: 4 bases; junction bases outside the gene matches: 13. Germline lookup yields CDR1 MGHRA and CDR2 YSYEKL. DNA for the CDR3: TGCGCCAGCAGCCAAGATGGTCGCGGGCGGGGGTGGGCAGATACGCAGTATTTT. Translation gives CASSQDGRGRGWADTQYF.

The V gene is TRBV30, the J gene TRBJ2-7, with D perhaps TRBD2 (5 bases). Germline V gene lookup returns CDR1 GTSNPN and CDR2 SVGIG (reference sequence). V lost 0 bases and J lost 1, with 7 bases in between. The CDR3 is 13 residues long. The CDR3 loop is CAWSVSGSYEQYF. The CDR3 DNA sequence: TGTGCCTGGAGTGTGAGCGGTTCCTACGAGCAGTACTTC.

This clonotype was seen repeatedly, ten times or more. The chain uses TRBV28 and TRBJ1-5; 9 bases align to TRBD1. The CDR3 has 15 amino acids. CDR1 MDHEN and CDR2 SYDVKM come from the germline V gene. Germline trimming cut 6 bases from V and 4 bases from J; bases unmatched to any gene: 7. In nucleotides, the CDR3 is TGTGCCAGCAGCCACGGACAGGGGTTGAATCAGCCCCAGCATTTT. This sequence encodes CASSHGQGLNQPQHF.

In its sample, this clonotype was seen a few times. CDR3 sequence (DNA): TGTGCCAGCAGCCAAGATTCCCTAGCGGGGGGCGAGCAGTACTTC. It specifies CASSQDSLAGGEQYF. The V and J genes are TRBV4-2 and TRBJ2-7, with 11 bases that match TRBD2. This CDR3 has 15 amino acids. The J segment lost 6 bases and the V segment lost 0 bases, leaving 4 bases of the junction unmatched. The germline V gene has CDR1 LGHNA and CDR2 YNFKEQ.

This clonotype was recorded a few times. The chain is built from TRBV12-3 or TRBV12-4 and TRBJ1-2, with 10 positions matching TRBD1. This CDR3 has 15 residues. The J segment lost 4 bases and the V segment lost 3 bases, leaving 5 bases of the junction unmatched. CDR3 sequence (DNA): TGTGCCAGCAGTTTTGGGACAGGGGAGATCTATGGCTACACCTTC. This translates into CASSFGTGEIYGYTF.

As DNA, the CDR3 is TGTGCCAGCAGCGTAGGAGCGGGCCCCTACAATGAGCAGTTCTTC. Protein: CASSVGAGPYNEQFF. The rearrangement uses TRBV9 and TRBJ2-1; D may be TRBD2 (6 bases). With 0 bases removed from V and 2 bases from J, the gap between germline ends came to 9 bases. Looked up from germline, CDR1 is SGDLS and CDR2 is YYNGEE. There are 15 residues in the CDR3.

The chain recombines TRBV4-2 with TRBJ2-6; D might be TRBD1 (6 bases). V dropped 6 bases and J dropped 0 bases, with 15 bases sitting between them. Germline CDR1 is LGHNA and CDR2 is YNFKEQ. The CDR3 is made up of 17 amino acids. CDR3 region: CASRARQDASGANVLTF. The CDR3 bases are TGTGCCAGCAGGGCGAGACAGGACGCCTCTGGGGCCAACGTCCTGACTTTC.

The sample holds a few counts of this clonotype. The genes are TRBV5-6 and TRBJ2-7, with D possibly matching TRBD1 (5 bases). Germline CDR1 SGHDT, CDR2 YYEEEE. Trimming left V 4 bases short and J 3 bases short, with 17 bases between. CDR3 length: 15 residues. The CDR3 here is CASSDSFELFYEQYF. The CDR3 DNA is TGTGCCAGCAGCGACAGTTTTGAACTTTTCTACGAGCAGTACTTC.

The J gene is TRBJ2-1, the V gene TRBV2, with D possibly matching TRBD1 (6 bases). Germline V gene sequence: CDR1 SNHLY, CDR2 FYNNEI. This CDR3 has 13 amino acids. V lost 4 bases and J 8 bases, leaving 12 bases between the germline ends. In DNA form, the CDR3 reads TGTGCCAGCAGTGGTAGCAGGGGCGATGAGCAGTTCTTC. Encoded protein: CASSGSRGDEQFF.

CDR3 in amino acids: CAISQTPLSGANVLTF. CDR3 DNA sequence: TGTGCCATCAGCCAGACTCCACTCTCTGGGGCCAACGTCCTGACTTTC. This chain links TRBV10-3 with TRBJ2-6; D is uncertain. The CDR3 is 16 amino acids. Germline CDR1 is ENHRY and CDR2 is SYGVKD. Deletions cut 6 bases from V and 0 bases from J, with 12 bases between.

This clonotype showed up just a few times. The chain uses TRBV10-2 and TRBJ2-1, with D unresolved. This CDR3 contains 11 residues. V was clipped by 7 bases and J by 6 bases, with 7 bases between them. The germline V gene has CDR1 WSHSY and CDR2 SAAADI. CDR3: CASMRLNEQFF. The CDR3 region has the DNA TGCGCCAGCATGCGGCTCAATGAGCAGTTCTTC.

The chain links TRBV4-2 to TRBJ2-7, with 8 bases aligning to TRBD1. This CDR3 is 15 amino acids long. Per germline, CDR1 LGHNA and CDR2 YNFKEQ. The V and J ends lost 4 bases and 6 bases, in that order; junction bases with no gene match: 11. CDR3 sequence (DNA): TGTGCCAGCAGCCGGCAGGCGGACAGGGTTGGCGAGCAGTACTTC. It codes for CASSRQADRVGEQYF.

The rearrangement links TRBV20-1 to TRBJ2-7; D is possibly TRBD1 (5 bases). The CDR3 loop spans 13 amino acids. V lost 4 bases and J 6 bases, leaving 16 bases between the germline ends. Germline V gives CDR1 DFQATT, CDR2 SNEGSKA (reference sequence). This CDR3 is CSATRQTPGEQYF. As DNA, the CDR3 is TGCAGTGCTACCCGACAGACCCCCGGCGAGCAGTACTTC.

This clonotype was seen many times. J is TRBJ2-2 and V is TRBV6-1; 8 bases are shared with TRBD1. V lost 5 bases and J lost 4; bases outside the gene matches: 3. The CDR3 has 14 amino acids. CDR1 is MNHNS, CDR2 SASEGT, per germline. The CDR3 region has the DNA TGTGCCAGCAGTAAAACAGGGGGCACCGGGGAGCTGTTTTTT. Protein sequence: CASSKTGGTGELFF.

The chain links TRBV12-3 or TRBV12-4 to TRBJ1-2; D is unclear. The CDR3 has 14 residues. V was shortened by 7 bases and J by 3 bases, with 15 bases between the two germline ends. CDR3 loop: CASTLPPGHYGYTF. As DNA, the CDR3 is TGTGCCAGCACCCTACCTCCGGGTCACTATGGCTACACCTTC.

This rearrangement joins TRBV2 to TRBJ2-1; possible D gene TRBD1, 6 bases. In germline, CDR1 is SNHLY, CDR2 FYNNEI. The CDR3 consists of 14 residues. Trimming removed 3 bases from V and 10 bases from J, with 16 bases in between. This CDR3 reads CASSEGAPGKEQFF. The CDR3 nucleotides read TGTGCCAGCAGTGAGGGGGCCCCGGGGAAAGAGCAGTTCTTC.

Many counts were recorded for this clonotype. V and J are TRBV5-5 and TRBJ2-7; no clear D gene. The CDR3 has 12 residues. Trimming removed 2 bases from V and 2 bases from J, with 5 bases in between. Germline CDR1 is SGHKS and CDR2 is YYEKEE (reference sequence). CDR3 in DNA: TGTGCCAGCAGCTTTCCAACCTACGAGCAGTACTTC. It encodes CASSFPTYEQYF.

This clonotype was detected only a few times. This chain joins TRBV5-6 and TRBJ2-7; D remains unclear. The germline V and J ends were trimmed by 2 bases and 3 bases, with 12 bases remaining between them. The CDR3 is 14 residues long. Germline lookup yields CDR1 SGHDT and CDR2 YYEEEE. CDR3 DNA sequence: TGTGCCAGCAGCTTTAGGCAACGTATCTACGAGCAGTACTTC. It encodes CASSFRQRIYEQYF.

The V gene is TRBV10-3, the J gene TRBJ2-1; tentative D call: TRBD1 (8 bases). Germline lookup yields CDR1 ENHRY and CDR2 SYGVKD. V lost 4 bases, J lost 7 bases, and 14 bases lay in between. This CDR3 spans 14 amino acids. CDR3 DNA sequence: TGTGCCATCAGTGGGACAGGGCGGGAGAATGAGCAGTTCTTC. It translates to CAISGTGRENEQFF.

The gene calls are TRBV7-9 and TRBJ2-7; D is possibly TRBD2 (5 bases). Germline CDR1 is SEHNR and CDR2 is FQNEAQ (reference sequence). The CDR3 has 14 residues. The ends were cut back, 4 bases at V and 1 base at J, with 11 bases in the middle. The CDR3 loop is CASSSTRGSYEQYF. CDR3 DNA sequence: TGTGCCAGCAGCTCTACACGGGGTTCCTACGAGCAGTACTTC.